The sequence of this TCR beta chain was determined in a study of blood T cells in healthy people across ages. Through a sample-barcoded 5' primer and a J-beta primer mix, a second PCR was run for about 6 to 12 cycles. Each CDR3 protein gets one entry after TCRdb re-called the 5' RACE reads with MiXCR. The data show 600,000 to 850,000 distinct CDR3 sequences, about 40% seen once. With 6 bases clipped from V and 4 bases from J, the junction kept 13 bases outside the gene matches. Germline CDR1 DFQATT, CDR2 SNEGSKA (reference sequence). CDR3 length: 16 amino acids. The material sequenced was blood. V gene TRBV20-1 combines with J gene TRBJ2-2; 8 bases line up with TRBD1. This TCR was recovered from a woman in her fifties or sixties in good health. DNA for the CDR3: TGCAGTGCCCAAAACGCCGGGACAGGAGGCACCGGGGAGCTGTTTTTT. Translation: CSAQNAGTGGTGELFF.